A selection of T cell receptor beta chains follows, all from one sample in a study of blood T cell repertoires in COVID-19. The table came from immunoSEQ multiplex PCR; TCRdb's copy has only in-frame clones and leaves some out. The sample holds about 120,000 clones, roughly four fifths seen once. Input material: peripheral blood. The source of these receptors is a human donor in a cohort sampled during active COVID-19. Both conserved end residues are part of each CDR3. Each record gives: V gene, clone size, J gene, CDR3 protein. The size of a clone is reported for some rows only, either as once, few or many, or as a class for expanded clones.

TRBV7-6	-	TRBJ2-5	CASSLASGTGEETQYF
TRBV6-6	-	TRBJ1-1	CASSYRTPQGLTEAFF
TRBV4-2	few	TRBJ1-2	CASSQGGQPNYGYTF
TRBV25-1	-	TRBJ1-6	CASSERQGPDSPLHF
TRBV27	-	TRBJ2-7	CASSLTVSYEQYF
TRBV19	-	TRBJ2-7	CASSTTTSGSAYEQYF
TRBV30	-	TRBJ2-7	CAWSVASAGARAQYF
TRBV5-1	few	TRBJ2-2	CASSLDREGGELFF
TRBV19	-	TRBJ2-7	CASSTRVPYEQYF
TRBV15	-	TRBJ2-7	CATSSPGEGGPLAGFGSYEQYF
TRBV27	-	TRBJ2-7	CASSFRGQYYEQYF
TRBV19	-	TRBJ1-1	CASSPTGAPEAFF
TRBV4-2	-	TRBJ2-1	CASSRLVGREVNEQFF
TRBV5-6	-	TRBJ2-7	CASSSLAGTSGDSYEQYF
TRBV6-6	-	TRBJ1-1	CASSYDTFSEEAFF
TRBV18	few	TRBJ1-2	CASSPDRIRGYTF
TRBV30	many	TRBJ1-1	CAWRVQVAAEAFF
TRBV6-5	-	TRBJ1-1	CASRRTGEGTEAFF
TRBV29-1	-	TRBJ1-2	CSHCLGQKTYGYTF
TRBV12-5	-	TRBJ2-7	CASAHEGVAGAYEQYF
TRBV7-9	once	TRBJ2-7	CASSFDIFEQYF
TRBV6-6	-	TRBJ1-1	CASSYPDRAGTEAFF
TRBV30	-	TRBJ1-1	CAWSVRLMNTEAFF
TRBV29-1	-	TRBJ2-7	CSVGTGRYEQYF
TRBV11-2	-	TRBJ2-7	CASSFGQGSEQYF
TRBV5-6	-	TRBJ1-2	CASSFSNYGYTF
TRBV24-1	-	TRBJ2-7	CATRAGQSSYEQYF
TRBV28	-	TRBJ2-1	CASSLIQKYNEQFF
TRBV6-4	-	TRBJ2-1	CASSDSGNEQFF
TRBV7-2	-	TRBJ1-2	CASSSGQFNYGYTF
TRBV4-1	-	TRBJ2-7	CASSQGAGQYEQYF
TRBV6-5	once	TRBJ2-6	CASVQAISGANVLTF
TRBV7-6	-	TRBJ2-7	CASSLAFQPSDYEQYF
TRBV6-2/TRBV6-3	-	TRBJ2-1	CASSPTSGGNEQFF
TRBV7-6	-	TRBJ2-7	CASSLGGTGTYEQYF
TRBV7-2	-	TRBJ2-7	CASSLVGDYYEQYF